The 16 T cell receptor beta chains below all came from one sample that was sequenced in a study of T-cell memory formation after mild COVID-19. TCRdb recomputed calls from the 5' RACE reads with MiXCR, one row per CDR3 protein. This sample has about 13,000 distinct CDR3 sequences; 15% to 20% occur once, and the top ten carry under 60%. Sequences were obtained from PBMCs or a T cell subset sorted from them (not recorded which). The receptors were sampled from a man aged 18 to 35 who had mild COVID-19 (a few samples of this study predate the infection). Cell type and time point are not known.

The CDR3 reads CASLEGWAKNIQYF. CDR3 nucleotides: TGTGCCAGCCTGGAGGGATGGGCCAAAAACATTCAGTACTTC. The chain links TRBV2 to TRBJ2-4, with D perhaps matching TRBD2 (6 bases). Trimming removed 8 bases at V and 1 base at J, with 12 bases between. The germline CDR1 and CDR2 sequences are SNHLY and FYNNEI. The CDR3 has 14 amino acids.

This chain's CDR3 is CASSLDPWIPNTGELFF. CDR3 coding DNA: TGTGCCAGCAGCTTAGACCCCTGGATACCCAACACCGGGGAGCTGTTTTTT. The chain has TRBV7-8 and TRBJ2-2; D is uncertain. The CDR3 sequence is 17 residues long. In germline, CDR1 is SGHVS, CDR2 FQNEAQ. The V end lost 1 base, the J end lost 2 bases, and 14 bases lay between the germline ends.

This clonotype was picked up a small number of times. V gene TRBV19 combines with J gene TRBJ2-5; D gene uncertain. CDR3 length: 14 amino acids. V lost 3 bases to trimming and J lost 5 bases, with 13 bases between them. Germline CDR1 LNHDA, CDR2 SQIVND (reference sequence). The CDR3 region is CASSIRSRPETQYF. In DNA, the CDR3 is TGTGCCAGTAGTATTAGAAGTCGCCCTGAGACCCAGTACTTC.

Ten or more counts support this clonotype. The rearrangement joins TRBV27 to TRBJ2-3, with D perhaps being TRBD1 or TRBD2 (5 bases each). Per the germline V gene, CDR1 is MNHEY and CDR2 is SMNVEV (reference sequence). There are 15 residues in the CDR3. V lost 3 bases to trimming and J lost 6 bases, with 16 bases between them. CDR3 region: CASSFGTLKADTQYF. Here the CDR3 DNA reads TGTGCCAGCAGTTTCGGGACCCTCAAAGCTGATACGCAGTATTTT.

This clonotype was picked up a small number of times. The chain carries TRBV21-1 and TRBJ1-2; TRBD1 is taken as the D call from the table, unchecked against the DNA. TRBV21-1 has pseudogene status. The CDR3 runs to 17 residues. In DNA, the CDR3 is TGTGCCAGCAGCAAATGGGCGTTAGCGTCCCGCCCTCATGGCTACACCTTC. The encoded protein is CASSKWALASRPHGYTF.

The chain carries TRBV20-1 and TRBJ2-3, with D possibly TRBD2 on 6 matching bases. There are 15 residues in the CDR3. Trimming shortened V by 6 bases and J by 2 bases, and 18 bases separated the two germline ends. CDR1 is DFQATT and CDR2 is SNEGSKA in the germline V gene (reference sequence). The chain's CDR3 is CSATRTIPVTDTQYF. Written as DNA, the CDR3 is TGCAGTGCGACCCGGACTATCCCGGTCACAGATACGCAGTATTTT.

This clonotype was detected only a few times. The V call is TRBV5-6, the J call TRBJ2-3, with D possibly matching TRBD2 (6 bases). The CDR3 is made up of 11 amino acids. Germline CDR1 and CDR2: SGHDT and YYEEEE. V dropped 4 bases and J dropped 10 bases, with 10 bases sitting between them. Here the CDR3 reads CASSRGGAQYF. CDR3 DNA: TGTGCCAGCAGCCGGGGAGGAGCGCAGTATTTT.

This clonotype was found many times. The chain links TRBV7-9 to TRBJ2-7, with D possibly matching TRBD1 (5 bases). This CDR3 is built from 13 residues. Germline V gene lookup returns CDR1 SEHNR and CDR2 FQNEAQ (reference sequence). V lost 5 bases, J lost 3 bases, and 11 bases lay in between. The CDR3 loop is CASSADMSYEQYV. The CDR3 DNA sequence: TGTGCCAGCAGCGCGGACATGAGCTACGAGCAGTACGTC.

This clonotype showed up many times. The chain links TRBV6-2 or TRBV6-3 to TRBJ2-7; D ambiguous. The CDR3 covers 14 residues. Looked up from germline, CDR1 is MNHEY and CDR2 is SVGEGT. The V gene lost 4 bases and the J gene lost 3 bases, with 13 bases spanning the gap. The CDR3 is CASSSTRAIYEQYF. The CDR3 nucleotides are TGTGCCAGCAGTTCGACAAGGGCGATCTACGAGCAGTACTTC.

By sample share, this clonotype is medium-sized (0.01 to 0.1%). The CDR3 spells CASSPGTSGGPTDTQYF. In nucleotides, the CDR3 is TGTGCCAGCAGCCCCGGGACTAGCGGGGGGCCCACAGATACGCAGTATTTT. The chain recombines TRBV9 with TRBJ2-3; 15 nucleotides agree with TRBD2. The germline V gene encodes CDR1 SGDLS and CDR2 YYNGEE. Trimming removed 4 bases from V and 2 bases from J; junction bases left unmatched: 5. The CDR3 consists of 17 residues.

The V call is TRBV18, the J call TRBJ1-2; D is unresolved. Germline loops: CDR1 KGHSH, CDR2 LQKENI. The CDR3 is 16 residues long. V was clipped by 3 bases and J by 0 bases, with 14 bases between them. The CDR3 nucleotides are TGTGCCAGCTCACCTAGGGCCCAACCGGCTAACTATGGCTACACCTTC. The encoded protein is CASSPRAQPANYGYTF.

The table lists this clonotype with many counts. V and J are TRBV12-3 or TRBV12-4 and TRBJ2-6, with TRBD2 as a possible D gene (6 bases). The CDR3 covers 17 residues. The V end was cut by 3 bases, the J end by 1 base, with 13 bases between. This CDR3 reads CASSFETGESGANVLTF. CDR3 sequence (DNA): TGTGCCAGCAGTTTTGAAACGGGGGAATCTGGGGCCAACGTCCTGACTTTC.

This chain joins TRBV27 and TRBJ2-7; D is tentatively TRBD1 or TRBD2 (5 bases each). The CDR3 contains 14 residues. In germline, CDR1 is MNHEY, CDR2 SMNVEV (reference sequence). V dropped 3 bases and J dropped 4 bases, with 13 bases sitting between them. The CDR3 protein is CASSFGDGAYEQYF. The CDR3 region has the DNA TGTGCCAGCAGTTTCGGGGACGGGGCTTACGAGCAGTACTTC.

This clonotype was counted a few times. V usage is TRBV7-6 and J usage is TRBJ2-5; D might be TRBD1 (6 bases). This CDR3 is built from 18 residues. With 3 bases removed from V and 5 bases from J, the gap between germline ends came to 25 bases. Germline CDR1 is SGHVS and CDR2 is FNYEAQ. In DNA, the CDR3 is TGTGCCAGCAGCTTTAGGGGGTGGGGTATCGGAGATTCGGAGACCCAGTACTTC. It specifies CASSFRGWGIGDSETQYF.

This clonotype was detected a few times. The genes are TRBV5-1 and TRBJ1-1; 11 bases align to TRBD1. The ends lost 4 bases at V and 6 bases at J; junction bases unmatched: 8. CDR3 length: 15 amino acids. Germline V gene sequence: CDR1 SGHRS, CDR2 YFSETQ. The CDR3 nucleotides read TGCGCCAGCAGCGTTGGACAGGGGGCGCAGTCTGAAGCTTTCTTT. This encodes CASSVGQGAQSEAFF.

The rearrangement uses TRBV5-4 and TRBJ2-4, with D perhaps being TRBD1 or TRBD2 (5 bases each). V was cut by 2 bases and J by 6 bases, with 12 bases left in between. The germline CDR1 and CDR2 sequences are SGHNT and YYREEE (reference sequence). The CDR3 runs to 14 residues. The CDR3 nucleotides read TGTGCCAGCAGCTTCGCGTCGAGGGGAAACATTCAGTACTTC. It encodes CASSFASRGNIQYF.